The TCR beta chain described here comes from a study of breast tumors, draining lymph nodes, adjacent tissues. The V end lost 3 bases, the J end lost 4 bases, and 14 bases lay between the germline ends. The CDR3 is 15 residues long. Germline CDR1 MNHNY, CDR2 SVGAGI (reference sequence). Study-level results: Tumor repertoires ranked between lymph nodes and nontumor tissue in diversity, with V and J gene preferences. That most tumor T cells come from lymph nodes remained unproven. Findings are consistent with lymph node origin and intratumoral expansion of most tumor T cells.

TCRdb recomputed calls from the multiplex PCR reads with MiXCR, one row per CDR3 protein. In the table there are some 25,000 distinct CDR3 sequences, 60% to 70% of which are singletons. This clonotype was counted a single time. As yet, its antigen is unknown. The TCR originated in a female donor with breast cancer. Some clones in this sample may be carry-over from other donors' samples. The sequenced material came from tumor-adjacent breast tissue. The chain joins TRBV6-6 to TRBJ2-3, with D possibly matching TRBD2 (6 bases). The CDR3 region has the DNA TGTGCCAGCAGTTATGGGGGAGGATTGGCAGATACGCAGTATTTT. Encoded protein: CASSYGGGLADTQYF.